The sequence of this T cell receptor (beta chain) was determined in a study of control samples from healthy donors and cancer patients. Profiling relied on immunoSEQ multiplex PCR, and the TCRdb table lists in-frame clones only, not all of them. This sample carries 70,000 or so clones, about nine tenths of them seen once, and the ten largest clones take under 20%. Germline values: CDR1 SGHNT, CDR2 YYREEE (reference sequence). V lost 5 bases to trimming and J lost 0 bases; unmatched junction nucleotides: 6. This CDR3 has 15 amino acids. The receptor was derived from a man in his sixties with lung cancer. The rearrangement uses TRBV5-4 and TRBJ2-7, with 9 bases identical to TRBD1. Sequences were obtained from PBMCs. The CDR3 here is CASSRDRGGSYEQYV. As DNA, the CDR3 is TGTGCCAGCAGTCGTGACAGGGGGGGCTCCTACGAGCAGTACGTC.